The present entry profiles one T cell receptor beta chain with its context. Antigen: not known. These data originate in a study of shared clonotypes between healthy human individuals. Points from the study as a whole: Naive subsets generally had larger estimated richness than memory subsets.

Method: immunoSEQ multiplex PCR; TCRdb's copy keeps in-frame clones and lacks some. The sample includes over 400,000 clones, 90% to 97% of them seen just once. The sequencing sample was made of naive CD4+ T cells sorted from blood. The sample's subset: CD45RA+ positively selected. This sequence was found in a woman between 25 and 40 years old in good health.

The CDR3 region is CASRPGRLLKGYTF. For the CDR3, the DNA is TGTGCCAGCAGACCGGGACGGCTTCTAAAGGGCTACACCTTC. The gene calls are TRBV6-6 and TRBJ1-2; TRBD1 might be the D (5 bases). The CDR3 loop spans 14 amino acids. Germline V CDR1 and CDR2: MNHNY, SVGAGI (reference sequence). The germline V and J ends were trimmed by 6 bases and 8 bases, with 19 bases remaining between them.